The 15 T cell receptor beta chains below come from one sample, sequenced in a study of vaccination and CD4 T cells after COVID-19. Cultured CD4+ T-cell DNA underwent Oncomine TCR Beta short-read sequencing. TCRdb itself ran the PCR reads through MiXCR, one entry per CDR3 protein. There are about 5,500 distinct CDR3 sequences in the sample; roughly 70% occur only once, and around a fifth lies in the top ten. Their antigens are not known. Treatment reported: roughly ten-day PBMC culture with coronavirus spike peptide pools or control peptides (ViraFEST assay). Sequences were obtained from CD4+ T cells from blood, cultured in vitro. The receptors originated from a human donor who had recovered from COVID-19.

This chain connects TRBV20-1 to TRBJ2-3; D ambiguous. CDR3 length: 14 amino acids. The V gene lost 3 bases and the J gene lost 1 base, with 11 bases spanning the gap. Germline V CDR1 and CDR2: DFQATT, SNEGSKA (reference sequence). CDR3 sequence (DNA): TGCAGTGCTAGTGGAGTCCCGGGCACAGATACGCAGTATTTT. The encoded protein is CSASGVPGTDTQYF.

The chain employs TRBV2 and TRBJ2-1, with TRBD1 matching over 11 bases. With 6 bases clipped from V and 0 bases from J, the junction kept 4 bases outside the gene matches. This CDR3 comprises 16 residues. The germline V gene has CDR1 SNHLY and CDR2 FYNNEI. CDR3 in DNA: TGTGCCAGCAGGGCCGGGACAGGGGGCTCCTACAATGAGCAGTTCTTC. Residues: CASRAGTGGSYNEQFF. Variable domain in full (rest from reference TRBV2 and TRBJ2-1): EPEVTQTPSHQVTQMGQEVILRCVPISNHLYFYWYRQILGQKVEFLVSFYNNEISEKSEIFDDQFSVERPDGSNFTLKIRSTKLEDSAMYFCASRAGTGGSYNEQFFGPGTRLTVL.

V usage is TRBV2 and J usage is TRBJ2-3, with 10 nucleotides matching TRBD1. The ends lost 3 bases at V and 4 bases at J; junction bases unmatched: 1. Germline V gene data show CDR1 as SNHLY and CDR2 as FYNNEI. There are 14 residues in the CDR3. The CDR3 bases are TGTGCCAGCAGTGAGGACAGGGGGGCAGATACGCAGTATTTT. Its translation is CASSEDRGADTQYF. Combining the CDR3 with reference TRBV2 and TRBJ2-3 gives the whole variable domain EPEVTQTPSHQVTQMGQEVILRCVPISNHLYFYWYRQILGQKVEFLVSFYNNEISEKSEIFDDQFSVERPDGSNFTLKIRSTKLEDSAMYFCASSEDRGADTQYFGPGTRLTVL.

This rearrangement joins TRBV2 to TRBJ1-1, with a weak D call TRBD1 (5 bases). This CDR3 region has 12 residues. V lost 4 bases, J lost 4 bases, and 7 bases lay in between. CDR1 SNHLY and CDR2 FYNNEI come from the germline V gene. Written as DNA, the CDR3 is TGTGCCAGCAGTGCGGGGCTCACTGAAGCTTTCTTT. This gives the protein CASSAGLTEAFF.

The chain has TRBV6-1 and TRBJ1-2; tentative D call: TRBD1 (6 bases). The germline V gene encodes CDR1 MNHNS and CDR2 SASEGT. The germline V and J ends were trimmed by 6 bases and 3 bases, with 14 bases remaining between them. CDR3 length: 14 residues. The CDR3 coding sequence is TGTGCCAGCAGCGTGCGGGGGGGCGACTATGGCTACACCTTC. It encodes CASSVRGGDYGYTF.

This chain joins TRBV20-1 and TRBJ1-1; TRBD1 might be the D (5 bases). V was pared by 1 base and J by 10 bases, with 19 bases between. This CDR3 is built from 14 residues. Germline CDR1 and CDR2: DFQATT and SNEGSKA (reference sequence). CDR3 residues: CSARVDRRLTGAFF. CDR3 nucleotides: TGCAGTGCTAGAGTCGACAGAAGACTTACCGGAGCTTTCTTT.

This clonotype was detected a few times. The rearrangement uses TRBV6-5 and TRBJ1-1; D not certain. V lost 2 bases and J 6 bases, leaving 13 bases between the germline ends. Germline loops: CDR1 MNHEY, CDR2 SVGAGI. This CDR3 contains 14 residues. The chain's CDR3 is CASSYETLGAEAFF. DNA of the CDR3: TGTGCCAGCAGTTACGAGACGTTGGGAGCTGAAGCTTTCTTT.

The chain recombines TRBV19 with TRBJ2-3; perhaps D is TRBD1 or TRBD2 (5 bases each). Trimming stripped 4 bases from V and 4 bases from J, with 15 bases between. The CDR3 loop spans 15 amino acids. Germline-derived CDR1 and CDR2 are LNHDA and SQIVND (reference sequence). CDR3 coding DNA: TGTGCCAGTAGTAGGGACCAAGTAAGGGCAGATACGCAGTATTTT. Encoded protein: CASSRDQVRADTQYF.

V usage is TRBV6-1 and J usage is TRBJ2-7; TRBD2 agrees at 8 bases. CDR3 length equals 15 residues. Germline CDR1 MNHNS, CDR2 SASEGT. Trimming took 6 bases from V and 2 from J; bases not matched to a gene: 9. The CDR3 is CASRAGGGRPYEQYF. The CDR3 nucleotides are TGTGCCAGCAGGGCCGGGGGGGGCCGTCCCTACGAGCAGTACTTC.

This chain connects TRBV7-9 to TRBJ1-2; 11 bases map to TRBD1. CDR1 is SEHNR and CDR2 is FQNEAQ in the germline V gene (reference sequence). Trimming took 4 bases from V and 8 from J; bases not matched to a gene: 12. The CDR3 consists of 16 residues. CDR3 nucleotides: TGTGCCAGCAGCTCGATACGGGACAGGGGGAGTCGAGGCTACACCTTC. Translation gives CASSSIRDRGSRGYTF.

The CDR3: CSAGDRGMNSPLHF. CDR3 nucleotides: TGCAGTGCTGGGGACAGGGGCATGAATTCACCCCTCCACTTT. This chain joins TRBV20-1 and TRBJ1-6, with TRBD1 matching 10 bases. CDR3 length: 14 amino acids. Unmatched junction bases numbered 5, after V lost 5 bases and J lost 7 bases. From germline, CDR1 is DFQATT and CDR2 SNEGSKA (reference sequence).

V is TRBV30 and J is TRBJ2-3, with no clear D. The CDR3 spans 13 residues. Trimming removed 0 bases from V and 5 bases from J, with 9 bases in between. Germline V gene sequence: CDR1 GTSNPN, CDR2 SVGIG (reference sequence). The DNA of the CDR3 is TGTGCCTGGAGTGTCAATAATCTAGATACGCAGTATTTT. Translating it yields CAWSVNNLDTQYF. The whole variable domain, filled in from reference TRBV30 and TRBJ2-3, reads SQTIHQWPATLVQPVGSPLSLECTVEGTSNPNLYWYRQAAGRGLQLLFYSVGIGQISSEVPQNLSASRPQDRQFILSSKKLLLSDSGFYLCAWSVNNLDTQYFGPGTRLTVL.

This rearrangement joins TRBV6-1 to TRBJ2-2; 10 bases are shared with TRBD2. Per germline, CDR1 MNHNS and CDR2 SASEGT. This CDR3 comprises 16 residues. The junction had 4 bases not matched to a gene; V was cut back by 2 bases and J by 4 bases. The CDR3 DNA reads TGTGCCAGCAGTGAATGGTCTAGCGGGAGCACCGGGGAGCTGTTTTTT. Translated: CASSEWSSGSTGELFF.

The chain uses TRBV6-2 or TRBV6-3 and TRBJ2-3; 7 positions match TRBD1. CDR1 is MNHEY and CDR2 is SVGEGT in the germline V gene. The CDR3 spans 15 residues. Trimming removed 6 bases from V and 4 bases from J; junction bases left unmatched: 10. The CDR3 nucleotides are TGTGCCAGCAGCCGGGGCCCCGACAGGGCAGATACGCAGTATTTT. Its protein is CASSRGPDRADTQYF.

This clonotype is termed medium-sized. The rearrangement links TRBV9 to TRBJ2-5; 15 bases agree with TRBD2. Looked up from germline, CDR1 is SGDLS and CDR2 is YYNGEE. The trim removed 3 bases at V and 2 bases at J, leaving 5 bases unmatched. The CDR3 has 17 residues. CDR3 loop: CASSAGTSGGLQETQYF. CDR3 in DNA: TGTGCCAGCAGCGCCGGGACTAGCGGGGGGCTACAAGAGACCCAGTACTTC.